The present T cell receptor beta chain was sequenced within a study of cytomegalovirus exposure and HLA in healthy donors. Points from the study as a whole: The study designated over 150 TCR beta chains cytomegalovirus-associated.

This clone was seen more than once but under ten times. Its antigen is undetermined. Trimming left V 1 base short and J 4 bases short, with 13 bases between. Germline-derived CDR1 and CDR2 are WNHNN and SYGVQD (reference sequence). This CDR3 contains 16 residues. Primers: 60 Vbeta forward and 13 Jbeta reverse. Produced via immunoSEQ multiplex PCR; TCRdb's table is partial and in-frame only. The repertoire holds around 130,000 clones, with about 74% as singletons. The chain combines TRBV10-1 with TRBJ1-4; tentative D call: TRBD1 (6 bases). This clonotype originated in a man between 40 and 49 years old in good health and CMV-seropositive. The sequenced sample was PBMCs. For the CDR3, the DNA is TGCGCCAGCAGTGAGTGGAAGGACAGTGTTAATGAAAAACTGTTTTTT. This codes for CASSEWKDSVNEKLFF.